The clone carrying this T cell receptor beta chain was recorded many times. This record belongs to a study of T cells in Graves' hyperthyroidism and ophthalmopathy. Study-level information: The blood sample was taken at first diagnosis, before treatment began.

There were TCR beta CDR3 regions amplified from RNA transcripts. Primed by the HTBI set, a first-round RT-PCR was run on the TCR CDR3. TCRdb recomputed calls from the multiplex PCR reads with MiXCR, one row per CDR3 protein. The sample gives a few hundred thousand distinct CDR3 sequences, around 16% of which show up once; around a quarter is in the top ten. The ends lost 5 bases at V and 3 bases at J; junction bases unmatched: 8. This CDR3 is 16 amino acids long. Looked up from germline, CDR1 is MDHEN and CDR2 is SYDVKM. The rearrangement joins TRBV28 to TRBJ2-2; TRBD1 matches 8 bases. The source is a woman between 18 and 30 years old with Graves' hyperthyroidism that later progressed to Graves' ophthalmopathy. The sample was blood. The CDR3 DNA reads TGTGCCAGCAGTCGATTTCGGGACAGGCACACCGGGGAGCTGTTTTTT. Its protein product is CASSRFRDRHTGELFF.